What follows describes a single T cell receptor beta chain. This record comes from a study of blood T cell repertoires in COVID-19. Study summary: COVID-19 samples, acute and convalescent, were from the United States, Italy and Spain.

Original data processing: How many nucleated cells were present was estimated from reference gene primer amplification. Profiled with immunoSEQ multiplex PCR; TCRdb holds only in-frame clones, not every one. The V and J calls and clone size are taken from that table; D and trimming were inferred from the DNA. Of 98,000 or so clones in the sample, approximately 91% were seen once. Sequencing was performed on peripheral blood. This clonotype was obtained from a human donor in a cohort sampled during active COVID-19.

The CDR3 DNA sequence: TGTGCCAGCAGTTTTCCACTAGCGGGGAGTACGCAGTATTTT. It encodes CASSFPLAGSTQYF. This chain uses TRBV28 with TRBJ2-3; 10 nucleotides line up with TRBD2. The CDR3 has 14 amino acids. V lost 3 bases, J lost 8 bases, and 5 bases stayed unmatched. The germline V gene has CDR1 MDHEN and CDR2 SYDVKM.